The 31 T cell receptor beta chains listed next were all sequenced from one sample in a study of breast tumors, draining lymph nodes, adjacent tissues. TCRdb reprocessed the multiplex PCR reads via MiXCR and lists one record per CDR3 protein. The sample carries around 150,000 distinct CDR3 sequences, 20% to 25% recorded once. The lymph nodes were axillary draining lymph nodes from breast cancer patients. Sequenced material: axillary lymph node tissue. These receptors were obtained from a female donor with breast cancer. Some clones in this sample may be carry-over from other donors' samples.

Concerning this clonotype: Possible read error: a much larger clone is one base away. The conserved phenylalanine or tryptophan normally closing the CDR3 is absent here, so this likely arose from a read error. V gene TRBV6-4 combines with J gene TRBJ2-3; a weak D match, TRBD2 (6 bases). Trimming removed 4 bases at V and 4 bases at J, with 9 bases between. In germline, CDR1 is MRHNA, CDR2 SNTAGT. This CDR3 is built from 13 residues. CDR3 residues: CASSVEGSDTQYL. The CDR3 DNA sequence: TGTGCCAGCAGTGTGGAGGGATCAGATACGCAGTATCTT.

This clonotype has a count of ten or more. This chain connects TRBV19 to TRBJ2-1, with TRBD2 as a possible D gene (7 bases). Germline CDR1 reads LNHDA; CDR2 reads SQIVND (reference sequence). The length of the CDR3 is 12 residues. Trimming took 5 bases from V and 15 from J, leaving 17 bases between them. The CDR3 here is CASSPEGGRGFF. DNA for the CDR3: TGTGCCAGTAGTCCGGAGGGGGGGCGGGGGTTCTTC.

This clonotype was counted at least ten times. The J gene is TRBJ2-5, the V gene TRBV6-1; TRBD1 might be the D (6 bases). This CDR3 is 14 amino acids long. Germline lookup yields CDR1 MNHNS and CDR2 SASEGT. Trimming left V 6 bases short and J 2 bases short, with 13 bases between. The CDR3 bases are TGTGCCAGCAGGCCCGACAGGAAACAAGAGACCCAGTACTTC. It specifies CASRPDRKQETQYF.

This clonotype came up many times. V gene TRBV3-1 combines with J gene TRBJ2-1; 7 positions agree with TRBD2. Trimming at V came to 4 bases and at J to 8 bases, leaving 5 bases not matched to a gene. The CDR3 spans 13 residues. CDR1 LGHDT and CDR2 YNNKEL come from the germline V gene (reference sequence). CDR3 DNA: TGTGCCAGCAGCCGGGGGGGTGTCCATGAGCAGTTCTTC. It yields the protein CASSRGGVHEQFF.

This clonotype was seen at least ten times. The CDR3: CSVESRTDSGANVLTF. In DNA, the CDR3 is TGCAGCGTTGAATCCCGAACTGACTCTGGGGCCAACGTCCTGACTTTC. This rearrangement joins TRBV29-1 to TRBJ2-6, with D unresolved. V was pared by 2 bases and J by 0 bases, with 11 bases between. CDR3 size: 16 residues. Looked up from germline, CDR1 is SQVTM and CDR2 is ANQGSEA. Complete variable domain (other parts from reference TRBV29-1 and TRBJ2-6): SAVISQKPSRDICQRGTSLTIQCQVDSQVTMMFWYRQQPGQSLTLIATANQGSEATYESGFVIDKFPISRPNLTFSTLTVSNMSPEDSSIYLCSVESRTDSGANVLTFGAGSRLTVL.

This clonotype was found many times. This rearrangement joins TRBV7-2 to TRBJ2-1, with D perhaps TRBD1 or TRBD2 (5 bases each). Per germline, CDR1 SGHTA and CDR2 FQGNSA. Trimming left V 5 bases short and J 0 bases short, with 14 bases between. CDR3 length: 16 amino acids. The CDR3, as DNA: TGTGCCAGCAGCCCGGGACCCTCCAGCTCCTACAATGAGCAGTTCTTC. As protein: CASSPGPSSSYNEQFF.

This clonotype was picked up many times. J is TRBJ1-5 and V is TRBV20-1; a weak D match, TRBD1 (6 bases). The CDR3 runs to 13 residues. V lost 4 bases and J lost 1, with 8 bases in between. Per the germline V gene, CDR1 is DFQATT and CDR2 is SNEGSKA (reference sequence). CDR3 amino acids: CSAMQGSNQPQHF. CDR3 coding DNA: TGCAGTGCTATGCAGGGGAGCAATCAGCCCCAGCATTTT.

As to this clonotype: Just one base apart from a much larger clone, this may be a read error. In this CDR3 the conserved last residue, phenylalanine or tryptophan, is missing, so a read error is likely. CDR3 sequence reads: CASSQDQASGRADGELFS. For the CDR3, the DNA is TGCGCCAGCAGCCAAGATCAGGCTAGCGGGAGGGCCGACGGGGAGCTGTTTTCT. This chain joins TRBV4-3 and TRBJ2-2; 12 bases map to TRBD2. This CDR3 has 18 amino acids. J gave up 7 bases and V 0 bases, and 9 bases lay outside the gene matches. Germline CDR1 is LGHNA and CDR2 is YSLEER.

Ten or more counts support this clonotype. The chain couples TRBV24-1 to TRBJ2-7; the D gene could be TRBD1 or TRBD2 (5 bases each). V was clipped by 11 bases and J by 0 bases, with 16 bases between them. Germline V gene data show CDR1 as KGHDR and CDR2 as SFDVKD. The length of the CDR3 is 14 residues. This CDR3 is CAILRDRVSYEQYF. The CDR3 coding sequence is TGTGCCATTCTCCGGGACCGAGTCTCCTACGAGCAGTACTTC.

The table lists this clonotype with many counts. The V gene is TRBV7-2, the J gene TRBJ1-5, with 7 positions matching TRBD1. V trimming: 1 base; J trimming: 0 bases; junction bases outside the gene matches: 3. The CDR3 is 16 amino acids. CDR1 SGHTA and CDR2 FQGNSA come from the germline V gene. Here the CDR3 DNA reads TGTGCCAGCAGCTTAGGAGGGGACAGTAGCAATCAGCCCCAGCATTTT. The encoded protein is CASSLGGDSSNQPQHF.

This clonotype appeared many times. The rearrangement links TRBV20-1 to TRBJ1-6; TRBD1 is a possible D gene (5 bases). Germline loops: CDR1 DFQATT, CDR2 SNEGSKA (reference sequence). V dropped 1 base and J dropped 10 bases, with 14 bases sitting between them. This CDR3 has 14 amino acids. The CDR3 loop is CSARAGTGESPLHF. The CDR3 nucleotides are TGCAGTGCTAGAGCAGGGACCGGAGAGTCACCCCTCCACTTT.

There are many counts of this clonotype. V gene TRBV4-1 combines with J gene TRBJ2-7; 12 bases map to TRBD2. V was clipped by 2 bases and J by 7 bases; unmatched bases: 6. Per the germline V gene, CDR1 is MGHRA and CDR2 is YSYEKL. The CDR3 runs 15 residues. This chain's CDR3 is CASSQTSGRPWEQYF. CDR3 in DNA: TGCGCCAGCAGCCAAACTAGCGGGAGGCCCTGGGAGCAGTACTTC.

Only one count was recorded for this clonotype. This chain links TRBV20-1 with TRBJ2-1, with 9 bases lining up with TRBD2. This CDR3 is built from 16 residues. Germline V lookup: CDR1 DFQATT, CDR2 SNEGSKA (reference sequence). With V trimmed by 0 bases and J by 6 bases, 9 bases remained unmatched. Written as DNA, the CDR3 is TGCAGTGCTAGAGATAGCGGGAGCGCGTTTCTCAATGAGCAGTTCTTC. This translates into CSARDSGSAFLNEQFF.

This clonotype has a single count. This sequence may be a read error, since a much larger clone differs from it by one base. It is likely a read error, because the conserved phenylalanine at the end of the CDR3 is missing. The J gene is TRBJ1-2, the V gene TRBV12-3 or TRBV12-4; no firm D call. The CDR3 has 13 residues. V lost 6 bases, J lost 6 bases, and 14 bases lay in between. In DNA, the CDR3 is TGTGCCAGCAGCCAACCGGACGGCCATGGCTACACCCTC. Its protein product is CASSQPDGHGYTL.

V is TRBV28 and J is TRBJ2-7, with D perhaps TRBD1 or TRBD2 (5 bases each). Trimming cost V 8 bases and J 3 bases, with 14 bases left between them. The CDR3 totals 13 residues. CDR1 MDHEN and CDR2 SYDVKM come from the germline V gene. CDR3 protein: CASAPGAGYEQYF. CDR3 coding DNA: TGTGCCAGCGCTCCCGGGGCAGGCTACGAGCAGTACTTC.

Comment on this clonotype: A much larger clone is a single base away; this may be a read error. The rearrangement uses TRBV4-3 and TRBJ2-1, with D tentatively TRBD2 (6 bases). Germline V CDR1 and CDR2: LGHNA, YSLEER. The length of the CDR3 is 17 residues. The CDR3 DNA sequence: TGCGCCAGCAGCGGGGGAACGCCGCGGGGCTCCTACACTGAGCAGTTCTTC. Translating it yields CASSGGTPRGSYTEQFF.

To note about this clonotype: Given a much more abundant clone one base away, this may be a read error. The rearrangement joins TRBV5-1 to TRBJ1-2; the D gene is possibly TRBD1 (5 bases). This CDR3 comprises 14 residues. The germline gives CDR1 SGHRS, CDR2 YFSETQ. CDR3 bases: TGCGCCAGCGGCTTGGGGGACCGCGGCTATGGCTACACCTTC. Protein: CASGLGDRGYGYTF. The variable domain in full, completed from reference TRBV5-1 and TRBJ1-2, reads KAGVTQTPRYLIKTRGQQVTLSCSPISGHRSVSWYQQTPGQGLQFLFEYFSETQRNKGNFPGRFSGRQFSNSRSEMNVSTLELGDSALYLCASGLGDRGYGYTFGSGTRLTVV.

The V call is TRBV20-1, the J call TRBJ2-5, with TRBD2 matching over 7 bases. CDR3 length: 13 residues. In germline, CDR1 is DFQATT, CDR2 SNEGSKA (reference sequence). Trimming cost V 3 bases and J 1 base; bases outside gene matches: 2. The CDR3 DNA reads as TGCAGTGCTAGGCGGGGGATCCAAGAGACCCAGTACTTC. Protein product: CSARRGIQETQYF.

To note about this clonotype: A read error may be the cause here, since a much bigger clone is one base away. This chain uses TRBV11-3 with TRBJ2-1; 13 bases are a match to TRBD2. CDR3 length: 17 residues. Germline CDR1 is SGHNT and CDR2 is YENEEA. CDR3 coding DNA: TGTGCCAGCAGCCGCGAGGGACTAGCGGGATCCTACAATGAGCAGTCCTTC. Its protein product is CASSREGLAGSYNEQSF.

There are many counts of this clonotype. The V and J genes are TRBV6-5 and TRBJ2-7; 7 nucleotides line up with TRBD2. Germline CDR1 MNHEY, CDR2 SVGAGI. The CDR3 loop spans 18 amino acids. V lost 7 bases, J lost 0 bases, and 18 bases stayed unmatched. CDR3 DNA: TGTGCCAGCAACCAGGCGGGGGATGGGAGGCAGATCTCCTACGAGCAGTACTTC. It is translated as CASNQAGDGRQISYEQYF.

Of note for this clonotype: Since a much larger clone is just one base distant, this may be a read error. V is TRBV5-1 and J is TRBJ2-2, with D possibly being TRBD2 (6 bases). Looked up from germline, CDR1 is SGHRS and CDR2 is YFSETQ. The CDR3 is made up of 14 amino acids. The CDR3 sequence is CASSFGGNTGKLFF. The CDR3 DNA sequence: TGCGCCAGCAGCTTTGGAGGGAACACCGGGAAGCTGTTTTTT.

CDR3 coding DNA: TGCAGTGCTAGAGAGGGGACTAACGGATCTAGCTCCTACAATGAGCAGTTCTTC. Translating it yields CSAREGTNGSSSYNEQFF. The V gene is TRBV20-1, the J gene TRBJ2-1; TRBD2 aligns across 7 bases. The CDR3 has 18 residues. J was trimmed by 0 bases and V by 0 bases; bases with no gene match: 11. The V gene's germline CDR1 is DFQATT and CDR2 SNEGSKA (reference sequence).

The chain recombines TRBV28 with TRBJ2-3, with no clear D. CDR3 size: 12 residues. The germline CDR1 and CDR2 sequences are MDHEN and SYDVKM. V was pared by 7 bases and J by 3 bases, with 8 bases between. CDR3 bases: TGTGCCAGCACCCCCCGGACAGATACGCAGTATTTT. Residues: CASTPRTDTQYF.

This clonotype was counted at least ten times. The chain uses TRBV6-2 or TRBV6-3 and TRBJ2-7; weak D call: TRBD1 (6 bases). Germline V gene lookup returns CDR1 MNHEY and CDR2 SVGEGT. The CDR3 totals 14 residues. The V end was cut by 3 bases, the J end by 1 base, with 10 bases between. DNA for the CDR3: TGTGCCAGCAGTTATCAGGGGCGATCCTACGAGCAGTACTTC. Translated: CASSYQGRSYEQYF.

Ten or more counts support this clonotype. This sequence joins TRBV6-5 and TRBJ2-7, with unresolved D. In germline, CDR1 is MNHEY, CDR2 SVGAGI. The CDR3 runs to 15 residues. The V end lost 9 bases, the J end lost 3 bases, and 21 bases lay between the germline ends. This CDR3 reads CASSNPAGGRYEQYF. The CDR3 DNA follows: TGTGCCAGTTCTAATCCCGCCGGCGGACGCTACGAGCAGTACTTC.

CDR3 sequence: CSVEAGISTEAFF. The CDR3 DNA sequence: TGCAGCGTTGAAGCAGGGATTAGCACTGAAGCTTTCTTT. The chain employs TRBV29-1 and TRBJ1-1; D may be TRBD1 (5 bases). CDR1 is SQVTM and CDR2 is ANQGSEA in the germline V gene. The CDR3 totals 13 residues. V lost 1 base and J lost 4, with 10 bases in between.

This clonotype was found many times. The chain links TRBV12-3 or TRBV12-4 to TRBJ1-2; TRBD1 is a possible D gene (5 bases). The CDR3 loop spans 14 amino acids. V was clipped by 2 bases and J by 8 bases, with 15 bases between them. In DNA, the CDR3 is TGTGCCAGCAGTTTACAGGGTAAAAATTGGGGCTACACCTTC. Amino acid sequence: CASSLQGKNWGYTF.

This clonotype occurred many times. The rearrangement uses TRBV24-1 and TRBJ2-2, with TRBD1 identical over 7 bases. The CDR3 length is 16 residues. Trimming took 4 bases from V and 2 from J; bases not matched to a gene: 6. CDR1 KGHDR and CDR2 SFDVKD come from the germline V gene. CDR3 in DNA: TGTGCCACCAGTGAGTCCGGGACAGATAACACCGGGGAGCTGTTTTTT. As protein: CATSESGTDNTGELFF.

This clonotype was counted ten times or more. This sequence joins TRBV12-5 and TRBJ2-1; 11 bases line up with TRBD2. Unmatched junction bases numbered 8, after V lost 2 bases and J lost 8 bases. The CDR3 contains 16 residues. CDR1 and CDR2 from the germline V gene are LGHNT and FRNRAP. CDR3 loop: CASGLSTSGSSHEQFF. The CDR3 coding sequence is TGTGCTAGTGGTTTGTCAACTAGCGGGAGTAGCCATGAGCAGTTCTTC.

This clonotype came up a few times. The chain uses TRBV28 and TRBJ1-2; D gene unclear. Trimming pared 3 bases from V and 3 bases from J, leaving 8 bases between. The CDR3 sequence is 13 residues long. In germline, CDR1 is MDHEN, CDR2 SYDVKM. The CDR3 region is CASSLDGYYGYTF. The CDR3 DNA follows: TGTGCCAGCAGTTTGGACGGATACTATGGCTACACCTTC.

This clonotype has ten or more counts. The rearrangement uses TRBV2 and TRBJ2-1; D call uncertain. The V end was cut by 4 bases, the J end by 3 bases, with 10 bases between. The CDR3 runs 14 residues. Germline values: CDR1 SNHLY, CDR2 FYNNEI. Here the CDR3 DNA reads TGTGCCAGCAGTGTGCGGTGGGGCTACAATGAGCAGTTCTTC. As protein: CASSVRWGYNEQFF.